The 32 T cell receptor beta chains reported below all come from one sample, sequenced in a study of control samples from healthy donors and cancer patients. Sequencing used immunoSEQ multiplex PCR; TCRdb keeps in-frame clones, though not all of them. The sample includes roughly 70,000 clones, about 87% of them seen just once. The sample consisted of blood. The receptors stem from a man between 50 and 59 years old in good health.

V and J are TRBV5-1 and TRBJ2-1, with TRBD2 matching over 12 bases. CDR1 and CDR2 from the germline V gene are SGHRS and YFSETQ. CDR3 length: 14 residues. Trimming at V came to 3 bases and at J to 7 bases, leaving 2 bases not matched to a gene. The CDR3 reads CASSSTSGSNEQFF. CDR3 nucleotides: TGCGCCAGCAGCTCGACTAGCGGGAGTAATGAGCAGTTCTTC.

In this sample, this clone turned up once. This rearrangement joins TRBV2 to TRBJ2-1; TRBD2 is a possible D gene (5 bases). The germline CDR1 and CDR2 sequences are SNHLY and FYNNEI. The CDR3 is made up of 15 amino acids. The ends were cut back, 5 bases at V and 0 bases at J, with 11 bases in the middle. The CDR3 DNA follows: TGTGCCAGCAGTCGGACTCCCAGCTCCTACAATGAGCAGTTCTTC. Translating gives CASSRTPSSYNEQFF.

This clone was counted between two and nine times. V is TRBV4-3 and J is TRBJ1-2, with 8 bases lining up with TRBD1. The CDR3 extends over 15 amino acids. V lost 4 bases, J lost 4 bases, and 8 bases stayed unmatched. CDR1 and CDR2 from the germline V gene are LGHNA and YSLEER. Here the CDR3 reads CASSRDRGVIYGYTF. The CDR3, as DNA: TGCGCCAGCAGCCGAGACAGGGGTGTTATCTATGGCTACACCTTC.

In its sample, this clone was seen a few times. The chain employs TRBV28 and TRBJ1-2, with D maybe TRBD1 (6 bases). V lost 5 bases and J lost 8, with 18 bases in between. CDR1 is MDHEN and CDR2 is SYDVKM in the germline V gene. The CDR3 totals 14 residues. The DNA for the CDR3 is TGTGCCAGCAGTCTCTACGGGGGCGCGGGGGGCTACACCTTC. Protein sequence: CASSLYGGAGGYTF.

The chain uses TRBV4-1 and TRBJ2-3; 8 bases align to TRBD2. The germline CDR1 and CDR2 sequences are MGHRA and YSYEKL. With 3 bases clipped from V and 5 bases from J, the junction kept 13 bases outside the gene matches. The CDR3 covers 17 residues. CDR3 residues: CASSHPFGAGVEDTQYF. Here the CDR3 DNA reads TGCGCCAGCAGCCACCCCTTCGGAGCGGGAGTGGAAGATACGCAGTATTTT.

CDR3 protein: CASSSGAITEAFF. CDR3 sequence (DNA): TGTGCCAGCAGCTCGGGGGCAATAACTGAAGCTTTCTTT. This chain links TRBV13 with TRBJ1-1; perhaps TRBD1 as D (6 bases). In germline, CDR1 is PRHDT, CDR2 FYEKMQ (reference sequence). This CDR3 is 13 amino acids long. V lost 4 bases and J 5 bases, leaving 11 bases between the germline ends.

This rearrangement joins TRBV5-4 to TRBJ2-5; D remains unclear. CDR1 and CDR2 from the germline V gene are SGHNT and YYREEE (reference sequence). Trimming took off 0 bases at V and 3 bases at J, with 6 bases between the two ends. The CDR3 has 13 residues. For the CDR3, the DNA is TGTGCCAGCAGCTTGGCCTTCGAAGAGACCCAGTACTTC. It specifies CASSLAFEETQYF.

This chain joins TRBV2 and TRBJ1-1; D is unresolved. The germline V gene has CDR1 SNHLY and CDR2 FYNNEI. Trimming removed 1 base from V and 1 base from J, with 7 bases in between. The CDR3 loop spans 14 amino acids. The CDR3 spells CASSEGAGNTEAFF. In nucleotides, the CDR3 is TGTGCCAGCAGTGAAGGGGCGGGGAACACTGAAGCTTTCTTT.

The V gene is TRBV5-1, the J gene TRBJ2-5; D not resolved. Trimming removed 4 bases at V and 4 bases at J, with 14 bases between. The CDR3 loop spans 14 amino acids. Germline V gene sequence: CDR1 SGHRS, CDR2 YFSETQ. CDR3 nucleotides: TGCGCCAGCAGCGCGTTAGCCTTAGGAGAGACCCAGTACTTC. Translation: CASSALALGETQYF.

The gene calls are TRBV18 and TRBJ1-5; D remains ambiguous. The CDR3 loop spans 14 amino acids. Trimming left V 6 bases short and J 4 bases short, with 13 bases between. Germline CDR1 is KGHSH and CDR2 is LQKENI. CDR3 residues: CASSMEWQNQPQHF. The CDR3 DNA is TGTGCCAGCTCCATGGAATGGCAGAATCAGCCCCAGCATTTT.

This clone was seen just once. The V gene is TRBV6-1, the J gene TRBJ2-1; D remains ambiguous. CDR1 and CDR2 from the germline V gene are MNHNS and SASEGT. With 2 bases removed from V and 12 bases from J, the gap between germline ends came to 11 bases. The CDR3 spans 12 residues. The DNA for the CDR3 is TGTGCCAGCAGTGAACCGGCCCGTGGGCAGTTCTTC. This translates into CASSEPARGQFF.

The sample holds one count of this clone. The V call is TRBV28, the J call TRBJ1-6; no clear D. Germline CDR1 and CDR2: MDHEN and SYDVKM. CDR3 length equals 12 residues. V lost 5 bases and J 15 bases, leaving 14 bases between the germline ends. The CDR3, as DNA: TGTGCCAGCAGTCCGATCATCTTGAGCCTCCACTTT. Its protein product is CASSPIILSLHF.

This clone was counted a single time. An end of the junction differs from the germline gene, which may be a read error. The CDR3 is CASSQGQGSTQPQHF. For the CDR3, the DNA is TGTGCCAGCAGCCAAGGTCAGGGGAGCACTCAGCCCCAGCATTTT. The chain employs TRBV3-1 (or the pseudogene TRBV3-2) and TRBJ1-5; D possibly corresponds to TRBD1 (6 bases). The germline V gene has CDR1 LGHDT and CDR2 YNNKEL (reference sequence). The CDR3 totals 15 residues.

The chain joins TRBV6-5 to TRBJ1-1; D remains ambiguous. CDR3 length: 11 amino acids. Looked up from germline, CDR1 is MNHEY and CDR2 is SVGAGI. Trimming took 5 bases from V and 3 from J, leaving 4 bases between them. The CDR3 DNA sequence: TGTGCCAGCAGTAGAGACACTGAAGCTTTCTTT. Its protein product is CASSRDTEAFF.

This clone was observed a few times. J is TRBJ1-1 and V is TRBV9; possible D gene TRBD1, 5 bases. The CDR3 contains 15 residues. Trimming took 6 bases from V and 0 from J, leaving 15 bases between them. The V gene's germline CDR1 is SGDLS and CDR2 YYNGEE. The CDR3 DNA reads as TGTGCCAGCACCGAGTGGGGGGATATGAACACTGAAGCTTTCTTT. This codes for CASTEWGDMNTEAFF. Drawing the rest from reference TRBV9 and TRBJ1-1, the complete variable domain is DSGVTQTPKHLITATGQRVTLRCSPRSGDLSVYWYQQSLDQGLQFLIQYYNGEERAKGNILERFSAQQFPDLHSELNLSSLELGDSALYFCASTEWGDMNTEAFFGQGTRLTVV.

The J gene is TRBJ2-7, the V gene TRBV9, with 11 bases fitting TRBD2. V shed 0 bases and J 4 bases; nucleotides not matched to a gene: 3. CDR1 is SGDLS, CDR2 YYNGEE, per germline. The CDR3 covers 15 residues. The CDR3 sequence: CASSVALAGAYEQYF. As DNA, the CDR3 is TGTGCCAGCAGCGTAGCACTAGCGGGAGCTTACGAGCAGTACTTC.

The CDR3 DNA reads TGCGCCAGCGCGGACAGGGGGAGGACAGATACGCAGTATTTT. Translated: CASADRGRTDTQYF. The chain couples TRBV4-3 to TRBJ2-3; 10 nucleotides agree with TRBD1. The germline gives CDR1 LGHNA, CDR2 YSLEER. The CDR3 runs to 14 residues. Losses at the gene ends were 8 bases for V and 3 bases for J; bases not matched to a gene: 5.

As DNA, the CDR3 is TGTGCCATCAGCACAAACTTTACGACAGGGGGAGGACAGCCCCAGCATTTT. Amino acid sequence: CAISTNFTTGGGQPQHF. The chain uses TRBV10-3 and TRBJ1-5; TRBD1 matches at 9 bases. The V gene end was trimmed by 6 bases and the J gene end by 7 bases; junction bases not matched to a gene: 16. Germline V gene lookup returns CDR1 ENHRY and CDR2 SYGVKD. The CDR3 is 17 residues long.

This clone was seen only a few times. J is TRBJ1-5 and V is TRBV30; possibly TRBD1 for D (6 bases). CDR1 GTSNPN and CDR2 SVGIG come from the germline V gene (reference sequence). Trimming left V 4 bases short and J 2 bases short, with 12 bases between. This CDR3 is 14 amino acids long. The CDR3 DNA reads TGTGCCTGGACAACAGGGTACGGCAATCAGCCCCAGCATTTT. Protein product: CAWTTGYGNQPQHF. Variable domain in full (rest from reference TRBV30 and TRBJ1-5): SQTIHQWPATLVQPVGSPLSLECTVEGTSNPNLYWYRQAAGRGLQLLFYSVGIGQISSEVPQNLSASRPQDRQFILSSKKLLLSDSGFYLCAWTTGYGNQPQHFGDGTRLSIL.

This clone was observed a handful of times. The chain links TRBV28 to TRBJ1-2; D gene ambiguous. Per germline, CDR1 MDHEN and CDR2 SYDVKM. Trimming stripped 5 bases from V and 6 bases from J, with 10 bases between. This CDR3 is built from 12 residues. The CDR3 protein is CASSTTGHGYTF. CDR3 sequence (DNA): TGTGCCAGCAGTACGACCGGCCATGGCTACACCTTC.

The chain has TRBV18 and TRBJ1-6; a possible D gene is TRBD1 (5 bases). This CDR3 region has 15 residues. Trimming pared 3 bases from V and 4 bases from J, leaving 10 bases between. Germline V lookup: CDR1 KGHSH, CDR2 LQKENI. CDR3 DNA: TGTGCCAGCTCACCCCGACAGCCTTATAATTCACCCCTCCACTTT. Translation: CASSPRQPYNSPLHF.

The V and J genes are TRBV11-2 and TRBJ2-5; unclear D gene. Germline V gene data show CDR1 as SGHAT and CDR2 as FQNNGV. V gave up 1 base and J gave up 2 bases, with 11 bases separating them. The CDR3 totals 15 residues. CDR3: CASSLGSGWQETQYF. CDR3 bases: TGTGCCAGCAGCTTAGGGTCCGGTTGGCAAGAGACCCAGTACTTC.

There are a few counts of this clone. This chain connects TRBV25-1 to TRBJ2-2; D not resolved. The CDR3 sequence is 16 residues long. Germline V gene sequence: CDR1 MGHDK, CDR2 SYGVNS. V was clipped by 1 base and J by 0 bases, with 9 bases between them. The CDR3 DNA reads TGTGCCAGCAGTGAATCTAGGGCGCCGAACACCGGGGAGCTGTTTTTT. Its translation: CASSESRAPNTGELFF.

CDR3: CASSINPSGSNEQFF. CDR3 sequence (DNA): TGTGCCAGTAGTATCAATCCTAGCGGGAGTAATGAGCAGTTCTTC. This chain links TRBV19 with TRBJ2-1; the match to TRBD2 covers 10 bases. Germline CDR1 and CDR2: LNHDA and SQIVND (reference sequence). V lost 3 bases, J lost 7 bases, and 6 bases stayed unmatched. The length of the CDR3 is 15 residues.

This rearrangement joins TRBV11-3 to TRBJ1-1; D is perhaps TRBD1 (5 bases). V shed 4 bases and J shed 3 bases, with 12 bases lying between them. This CDR3 is built from 14 residues. Germline CDR1 is SGHNT and CDR2 is YENEEA. The CDR3 bases are TGTGCCAGCAGCTCGCTCCGGGGGGACACTGAAGCTTTCTTT. As protein: CASSSLRGDTEAFF.

This chain joins TRBV20-1 and TRBJ2-5; the match to TRBD2 covers 10 bases. Germline V CDR1 and CDR2: DFQATT, SNEGSKA (reference sequence). CDR3 length: 14 amino acids. V shed 6 bases, J shed 4 bases, and the junction held 8 bases outside the gene matches. CDR3 sequence reads: CSASSSGRIETQYF. CDR3 sequence (DNA): TGCAGTGCGAGTAGTAGCGGGAGGATAGAGACCCAGTACTTC.

CDR3 nucleotides: TGTGCCAGCGCAATGGGGCTCTCTGGGGCCAACGTCCTGACTTTC. This translates into CASAMGLSGANVLTF. The rearrangement joins TRBV6-5 to TRBJ2-6; D perhaps matches TRBD1 (5 bases). The V and J ends lost 8 bases and 0 bases respectively, with 11 bases between them. The CDR3 covers 15 residues. CDR1 and CDR2 (germline): MNHEY, SVGAGI.

This clone showed up just a few times. The CDR3 is CASSPMADEKLFF. The CDR3 bases are TGTGCCAGCAGCCCCATGGCGGACGAAAAACTGTTTTTT. The genes are TRBV11-3 and TRBJ1-4; D is unclear. The CDR3 covers 13 residues. V lost 5 bases, J lost 8 bases, and 12 bases lay in between. Germline V gene lookup returns CDR1 SGHNT and CDR2 YENEEA.

V usage is TRBV9 and J usage is TRBJ2-3; 11 bases align to TRBD2. V dropped 2 bases and J dropped 5; count of bases not matched to a gene: 4. Germline CDR1 SGDLS, CDR2 YYNGEE. This CDR3 is built from 15 residues. In DNA form, the CDR3 reads TGTGCCAGCAGCGTGACTAGCGGGGAACTAGATACGCAGTATTTT. Protein sequence: CASSVTSGELDTQYF.

This rearrangement joins TRBV9 to TRBJ2-5; 7 bases align to TRBD2. Germline V gene lookup returns CDR1 SGDLS and CDR2 YYNGEE. The length of the CDR3 is 14 residues. Trimming cost V 3 bases and J 4 bases; bases outside gene matches: 6. The CDR3 DNA reads as TGTGCCAGCAGCGGCGGGAGTCAGGGAGAGACCCAGTACTTC. It yields the protein CASSGGSQGETQYF.

This chain joins TRBV6-6 and TRBJ1-3; D unresolved. The germline CDR1 and CDR2 sequences are MNHNY and SVGAGI (reference sequence). The CDR3 has 15 residues. V lost 7 bases, J lost 0 bases, and 13 bases lay in between. The CDR3 protein is CASTLDSGSGNTIYF. Written as DNA, the CDR3 is TGTGCCAGCACCCTAGACTCCGGCTCTGGAAACACCATATATTTT.

This clone has at least ten counts. This rearrangement joins TRBV2 to TRBJ1-5; D uncertain. This CDR3 has 16 residues. V was clipped by 2 bases and J by 2 bases, with 13 bases between them. CDR1 is SNHLY and CDR2 is FYNNEI in the germline V gene. The CDR3 nucleotides read TGTGCCAGCAGTGAAATGGGGAGATGGGGCAATCAGCCCCAGCATTTT. It codes for CASSEMGRWGNQPQHF.